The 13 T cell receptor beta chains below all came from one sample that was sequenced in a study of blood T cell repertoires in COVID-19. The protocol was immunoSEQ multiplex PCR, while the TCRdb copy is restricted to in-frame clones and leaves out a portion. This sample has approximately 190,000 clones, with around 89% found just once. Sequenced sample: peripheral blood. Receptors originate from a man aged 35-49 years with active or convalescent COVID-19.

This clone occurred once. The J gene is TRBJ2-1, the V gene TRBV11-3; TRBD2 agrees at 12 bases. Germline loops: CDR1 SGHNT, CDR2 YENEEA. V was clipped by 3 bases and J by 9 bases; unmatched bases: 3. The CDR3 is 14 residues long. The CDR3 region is CASSFLAGGVEQFF. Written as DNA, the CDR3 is TGTGCCAGCAGCTTCCTAGCGGGAGGGGTTGAGCAGTTCTTC.

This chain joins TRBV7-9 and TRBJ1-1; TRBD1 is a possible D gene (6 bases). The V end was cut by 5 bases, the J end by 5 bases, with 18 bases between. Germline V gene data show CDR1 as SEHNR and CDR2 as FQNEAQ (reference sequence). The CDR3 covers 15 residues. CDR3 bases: TGTGCCAGCAGCATCAGGACAGAGGGGGAGACTGAAGCTTTCTTT. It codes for CASSIRTEGETEAFF.

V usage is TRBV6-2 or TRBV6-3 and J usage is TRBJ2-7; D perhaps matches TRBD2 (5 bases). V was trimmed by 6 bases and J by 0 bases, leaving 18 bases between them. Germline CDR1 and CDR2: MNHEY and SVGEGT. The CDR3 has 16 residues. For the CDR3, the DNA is TGTGCCAGCAGCCTGGCGCGGACGGGAAGCTCCTACGAGCAGTACTTC. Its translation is CASSLARTGSSYEQYF.

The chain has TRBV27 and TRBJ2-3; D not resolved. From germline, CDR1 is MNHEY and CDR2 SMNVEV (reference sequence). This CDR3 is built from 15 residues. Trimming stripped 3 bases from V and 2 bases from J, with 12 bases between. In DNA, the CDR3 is TGTGCCAGCAGTTTGCGCAGTGGGCACACAGATACGCAGTATTTT. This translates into CASSLRSGHTDTQYF.

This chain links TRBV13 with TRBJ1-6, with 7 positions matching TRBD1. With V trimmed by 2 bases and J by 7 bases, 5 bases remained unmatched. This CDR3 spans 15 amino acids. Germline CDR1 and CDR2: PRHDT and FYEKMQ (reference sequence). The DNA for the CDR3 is TGTGCCAGCAGCTTACTCGGACAGGTGAATTCACCCCTCCACTTT. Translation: CASSLLGQVNSPLHF. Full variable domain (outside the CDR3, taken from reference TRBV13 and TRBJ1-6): AAGVIQSPRHLIKEKRETATLKCYPIPRHDTVYWYQQGPGQDPQFLISFYEKMQSDKGSIPDRFSAQQFSDYHSELNMSSLELGDSALYFCASSLLGQVNSPLHFGNGTRLTVT.

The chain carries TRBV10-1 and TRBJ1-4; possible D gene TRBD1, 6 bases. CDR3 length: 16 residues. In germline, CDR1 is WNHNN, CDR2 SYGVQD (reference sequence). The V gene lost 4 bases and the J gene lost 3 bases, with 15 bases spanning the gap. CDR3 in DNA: TGCGCCAGCAGTGCCCTTCGACAGGACTCTAATGAAAAACTGTTTTTT. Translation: CASSALRQDSNEKLFF.

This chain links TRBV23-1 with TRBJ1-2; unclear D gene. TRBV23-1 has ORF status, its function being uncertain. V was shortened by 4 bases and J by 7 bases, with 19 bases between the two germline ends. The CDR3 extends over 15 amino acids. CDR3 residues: CASSPHLRDSGGYTF. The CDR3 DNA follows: TGCGCCAGCAGTCCCCACCTCCGGGATTCGGGTGGCTACACCTTC.

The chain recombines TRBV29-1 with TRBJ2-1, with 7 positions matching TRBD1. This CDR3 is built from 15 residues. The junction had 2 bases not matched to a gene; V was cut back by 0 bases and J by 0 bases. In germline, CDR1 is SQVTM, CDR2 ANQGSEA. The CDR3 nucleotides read TGCAGCGTTGAAGACAACAGGGGCTCCTACAATGAGCAGTTCTTC. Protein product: CSVEDNRGSYNEQFF.

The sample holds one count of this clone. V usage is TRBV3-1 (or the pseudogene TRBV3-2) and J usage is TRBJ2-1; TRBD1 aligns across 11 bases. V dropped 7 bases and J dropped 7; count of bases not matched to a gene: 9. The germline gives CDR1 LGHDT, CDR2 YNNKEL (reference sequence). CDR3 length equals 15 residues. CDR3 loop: CASTKRGQGGNEQFF. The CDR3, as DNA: TGTGCCAGCACCAAGAGGGGACAGGGGGGGAATGAGCAGTTCTTC.

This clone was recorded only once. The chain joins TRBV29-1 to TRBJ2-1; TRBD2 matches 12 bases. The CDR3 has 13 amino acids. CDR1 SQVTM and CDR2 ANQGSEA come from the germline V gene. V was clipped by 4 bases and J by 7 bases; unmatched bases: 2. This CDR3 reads CSVGGLAGNEQFF. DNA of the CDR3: TGCAGCGTTGGCGGACTAGCGGGGAATGAGCAGTTCTTC.

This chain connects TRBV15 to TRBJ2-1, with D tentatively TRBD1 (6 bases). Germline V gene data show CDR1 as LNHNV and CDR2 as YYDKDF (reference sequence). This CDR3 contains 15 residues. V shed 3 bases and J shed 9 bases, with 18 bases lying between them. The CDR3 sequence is CATSSWQGTQSEQFF. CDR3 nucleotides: TGTGCCACCAGCAGTTGGCAGGGGACCCAAAGTGAGCAGTTCTTC.

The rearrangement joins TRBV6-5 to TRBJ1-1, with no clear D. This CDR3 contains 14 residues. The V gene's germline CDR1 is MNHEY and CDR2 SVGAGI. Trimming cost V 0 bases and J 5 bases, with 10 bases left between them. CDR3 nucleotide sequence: TGTGCCAGCAGTTACTCCGCGCAGGCTACTGAAGCTTTCTTT. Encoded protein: CASSYSAQATEAFF.

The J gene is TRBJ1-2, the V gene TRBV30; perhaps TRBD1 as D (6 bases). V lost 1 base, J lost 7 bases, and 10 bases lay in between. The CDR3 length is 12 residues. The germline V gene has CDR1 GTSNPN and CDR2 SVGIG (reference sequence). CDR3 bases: TGTGCCTGGAGTGACAGGGTTGCTGGCTACACCTTC. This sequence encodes CAWSDRVAGYTF.